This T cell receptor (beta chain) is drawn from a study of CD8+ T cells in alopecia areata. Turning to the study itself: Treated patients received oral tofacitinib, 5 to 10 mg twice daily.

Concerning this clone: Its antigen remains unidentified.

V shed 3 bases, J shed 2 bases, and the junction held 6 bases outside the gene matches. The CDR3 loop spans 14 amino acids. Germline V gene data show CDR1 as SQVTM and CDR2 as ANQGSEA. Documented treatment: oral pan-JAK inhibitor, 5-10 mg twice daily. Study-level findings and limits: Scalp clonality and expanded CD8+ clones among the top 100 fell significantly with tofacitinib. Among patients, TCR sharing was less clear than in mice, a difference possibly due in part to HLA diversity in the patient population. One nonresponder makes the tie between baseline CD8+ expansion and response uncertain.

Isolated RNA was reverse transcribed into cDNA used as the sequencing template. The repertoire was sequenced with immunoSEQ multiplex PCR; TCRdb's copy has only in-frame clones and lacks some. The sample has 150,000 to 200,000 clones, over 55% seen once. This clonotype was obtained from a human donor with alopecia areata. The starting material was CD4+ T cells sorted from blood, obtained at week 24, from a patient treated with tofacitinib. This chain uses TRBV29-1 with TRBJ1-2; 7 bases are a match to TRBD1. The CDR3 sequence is CSVDTGQPNYGYTF. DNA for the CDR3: TGCAGCGTTGACACGGGACAGCCCAACTATGGCTACACCTTC.